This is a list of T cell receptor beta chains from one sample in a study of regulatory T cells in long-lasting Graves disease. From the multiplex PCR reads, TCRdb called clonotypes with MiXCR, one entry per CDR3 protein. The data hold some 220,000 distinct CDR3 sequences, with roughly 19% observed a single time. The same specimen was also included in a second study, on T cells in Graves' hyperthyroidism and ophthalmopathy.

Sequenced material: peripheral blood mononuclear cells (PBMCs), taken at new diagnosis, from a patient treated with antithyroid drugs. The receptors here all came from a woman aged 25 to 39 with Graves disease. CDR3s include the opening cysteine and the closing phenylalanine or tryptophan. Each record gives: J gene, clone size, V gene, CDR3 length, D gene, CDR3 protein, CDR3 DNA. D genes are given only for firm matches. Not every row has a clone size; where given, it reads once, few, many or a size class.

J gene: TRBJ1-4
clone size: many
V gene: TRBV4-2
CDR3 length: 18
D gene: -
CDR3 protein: CASSPRGVIAATNEKLFF
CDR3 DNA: TGTGCCAGCAGCCCCCGGGGAGTAATTGCGGCAACTAATGAAAAACTGTTTTTT

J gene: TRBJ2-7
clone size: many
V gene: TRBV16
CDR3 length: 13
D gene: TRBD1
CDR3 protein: CASSQRDSREQYF
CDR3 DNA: TGTGCCAGCAGCCAACGGGACAGTCGGGAGCAGTACTTC

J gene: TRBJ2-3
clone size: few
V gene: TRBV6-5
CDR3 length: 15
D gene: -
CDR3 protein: CASSYSPGNPDTQYF
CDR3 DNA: TGTGCCAGCAGTTACTCGCCCGGGAACCCAGATACGCAGTATTTT

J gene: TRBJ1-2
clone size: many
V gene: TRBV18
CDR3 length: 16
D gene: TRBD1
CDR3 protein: CASSPGQGDFNYGYTF
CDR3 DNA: TGTGCCAGCTCACCAGGACAGGGGGACTTTAACTATGGCTACACCTTC

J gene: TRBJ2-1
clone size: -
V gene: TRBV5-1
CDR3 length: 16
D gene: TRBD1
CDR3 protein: CASSARDRALYNEQFF
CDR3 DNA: TGCGCCAGCAGCGCCCGGGACAGGGCGCTTTACAATGAGCAGTTCTTC

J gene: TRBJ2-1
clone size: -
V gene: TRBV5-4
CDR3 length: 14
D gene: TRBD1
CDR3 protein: CASSSPGQGNEQFF
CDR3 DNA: TGTGCCAGCAGCTCGCCGGGACAGGGGAATGAGCAGTTCTTC

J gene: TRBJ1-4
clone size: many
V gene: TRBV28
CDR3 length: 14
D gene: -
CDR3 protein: CASSFSGPNEKLFF
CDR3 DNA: TGTGCCAGCAGTTTTTCAGGGCCGAATGAAAAACTGTTTTTT

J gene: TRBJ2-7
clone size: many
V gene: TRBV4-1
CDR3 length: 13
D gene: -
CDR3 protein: CASSHSLLYEQYF
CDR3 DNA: TGCGCCAGCAGCCACTCTTTACTTTACGAGCAGTACTTC

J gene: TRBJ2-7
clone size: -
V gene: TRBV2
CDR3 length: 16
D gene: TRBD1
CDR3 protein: CASSAQIGTGSYEQYF
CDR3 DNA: TGTGCCAGCAGTGCACAGATTGGGACAGGCTCCTACGAGCAGTACTTC

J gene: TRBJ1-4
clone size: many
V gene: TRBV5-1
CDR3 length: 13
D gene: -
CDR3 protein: CASSLEQNEKLFF
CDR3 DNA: TGTGCCAGCAGCTTGGAGCAGAATGAAAAACTGTTTTTT

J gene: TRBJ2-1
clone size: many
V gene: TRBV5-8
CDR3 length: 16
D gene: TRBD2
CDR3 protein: CASSFLSGSGFYEQFF
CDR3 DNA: TGTGCCAGCAGCTTCCTTAGCGGGAGCGGTTTCTATGAGCAGTTCTTC

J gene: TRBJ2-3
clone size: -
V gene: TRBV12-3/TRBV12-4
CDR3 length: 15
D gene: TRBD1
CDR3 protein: CASRGTVASTDTQYF
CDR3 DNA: TGTGCCAGCAGGGGGACAGTCGCTTCCACAGATACGCAGTATTTT

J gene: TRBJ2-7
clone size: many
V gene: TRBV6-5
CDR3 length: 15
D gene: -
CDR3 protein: CASSSISTGEGEQYF
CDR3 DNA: TGTGCCAGCAGTTCCATAAGTACAGGCGAGGGCGAGCAGTACTTC

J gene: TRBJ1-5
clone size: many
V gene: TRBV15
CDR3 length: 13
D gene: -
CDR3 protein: CATTRTPDRPQHF
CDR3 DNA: TGTGCCACCACCCGGACACCGGATCGGCCCCAGCATTTT

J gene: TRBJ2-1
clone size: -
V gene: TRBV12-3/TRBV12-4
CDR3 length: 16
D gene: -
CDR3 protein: CASSLGQAKPYNEQFF
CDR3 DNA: TGTGCCAGCAGTTTGGGGCAGGCAAAGCCTTACAATGAGCAGTTCTTC

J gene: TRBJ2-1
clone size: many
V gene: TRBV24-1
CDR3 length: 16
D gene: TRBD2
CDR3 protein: CATSDPTGGGYNEQFF
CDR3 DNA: TGTGCCACCAGTGATCCAACGGGGGGTGGGTACAATGAGCAGTTCTTC

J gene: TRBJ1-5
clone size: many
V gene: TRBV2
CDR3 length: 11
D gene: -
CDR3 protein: CASSDGQPQHF
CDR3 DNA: TGTGCCAGCAGTGACGGTCAGCCCCAGCATTTT

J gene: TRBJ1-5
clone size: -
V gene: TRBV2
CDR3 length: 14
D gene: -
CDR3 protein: CASSEAGINQPQHF
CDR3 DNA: TGTGCCAGCAGTGAGGCAGGGATCAATCAGCCCCAGCATTTT

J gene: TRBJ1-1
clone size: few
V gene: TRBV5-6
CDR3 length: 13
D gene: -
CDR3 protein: CASSYYQGTEAFF
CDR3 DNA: TGTGCCAGCAGCTATTACCAGGGGACTGAAGCTTTCTTT

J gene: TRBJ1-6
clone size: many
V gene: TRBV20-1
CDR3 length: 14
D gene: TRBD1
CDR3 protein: CSATDRAANSPLHF
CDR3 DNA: TGCAGTGCTACGGACAGGGCGGCTAATTCACCCCTCCACTTT

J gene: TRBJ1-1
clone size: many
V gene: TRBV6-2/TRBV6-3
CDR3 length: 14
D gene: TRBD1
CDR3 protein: CASSPGTGLFEAFF
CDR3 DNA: TGTGCCAGCAGTCCCGGGACAGGGTTATTTGAAGCTTTCTTT

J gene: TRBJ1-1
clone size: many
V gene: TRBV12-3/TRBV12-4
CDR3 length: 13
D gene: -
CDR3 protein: CASSLKGGTEAFF
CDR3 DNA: TGTGCCAGCAGTTTGAAGGGTGGCACTGAAGCTTTCTTT

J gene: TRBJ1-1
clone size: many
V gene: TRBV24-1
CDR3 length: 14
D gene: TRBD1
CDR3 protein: CATSDNRGWTEAFF
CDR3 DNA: TGTGCCACCAGTGATAACAGGGGTTGGACTGAAGCTTTCTTT

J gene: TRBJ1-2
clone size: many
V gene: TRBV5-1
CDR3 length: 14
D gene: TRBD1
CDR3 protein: CASAERQGNYGYTF
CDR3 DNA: TGCGCCAGCGCTGAGCGACAGGGGAACTATGGCTACACCTTC

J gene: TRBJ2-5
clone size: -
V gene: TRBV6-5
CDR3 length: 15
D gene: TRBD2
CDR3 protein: CASSYGGGLAETQYF
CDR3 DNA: TGTGCCAGCAGTTACGGCGGGGGGTTGGCTGAGACCCAGTACTTC

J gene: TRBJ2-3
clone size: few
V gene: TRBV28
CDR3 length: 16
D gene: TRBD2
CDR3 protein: CASRGLAGATTDTQYF
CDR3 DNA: TGTGCCAGCAGGGGCCTAGCGGGGGCCACCACAGATACGCAGTATTTT

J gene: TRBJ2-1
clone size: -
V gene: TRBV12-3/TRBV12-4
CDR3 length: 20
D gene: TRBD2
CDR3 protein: CASSLAGLAGLSPFYNEQFF
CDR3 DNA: TGTGCCAGCAGTTTAGCGGGACTAGCGGGATTGTCCCCTTTCTACAATGAGCAGTTCTTC

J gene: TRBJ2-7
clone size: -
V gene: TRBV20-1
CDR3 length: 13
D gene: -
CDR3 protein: CSARNAPRYEQYF
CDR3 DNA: TGCAGTGCTAGAAACGCCCCGCGCTACGAGCAGTACTTC